These 16 T cell receptor beta chains were all obtained from the same sample, sequenced in a study of CD8 T cells in ankylosing spondylitis. MiXCR was run by TCRdb on the 5' RACE reads, yielding one entry per CDR3 protein. The table lists almost 45,000 distinct CDR3 sequences, roughly 9.6% of them singletons. Sequencing input: blood, either unsorted or a sorted T cell fraction (not recorded which). These receptors were collected from a male donor with ankylosing spondylitis or in good health (not recorded which).

The rearrangement uses TRBV18 and TRBJ2-1, with 8 bases identical to TRBD2. The V segment lost 6 bases and the J segment 4 bases; nucleotides outside the gene matches: 11. The CDR3 is made up of 16 amino acids. Germline CDR1 is KGHSH and CDR2 is LQKENI. The CDR3 here is CASSDAGGATYNEQFF. The CDR3 coding sequence is TGTGCCAGCTCCGATGCCGGGGGGGCAACTTACAATGAGCAGTTCTTC.

Only a few counts were recorded for this clonotype. The CDR3 spells CASSLAGGSDTQYF. The CDR3 DNA is TGTGCCAGCAGCTTAGCGGGGGGGTCCGATACGCAGTATTTT. The genes are TRBV7-8 and TRBJ2-3, with TRBD2 matching over 7 bases. The ends lost 0 bases at V and 6 bases at J; junction bases unmatched: 3. CDR1 and CDR2 (germline): SGHVS, FQNEAQ. CDR3 length equals 14 residues.

The rearrangement joins TRBV7-2 to TRBJ1-4; the D gene is possibly TRBD1 (6 bases). CDR1 and CDR2 (germline): SGHTA, FQGNSA. This CDR3 spans 16 amino acids. Trimming took off 1 base at V and 8 bases at J, with 17 bases between the two ends. The CDR3 region is CASSLDGGAGGEKLFF. CDR3 coding DNA: TGTGCCAGCAGCTTAGATGGGGGGGCAGGAGGGGAAAAACTGTTTTTT.

This clonotype was counted many times. The V gene is TRBV12-3 or TRBV12-4, the J gene TRBJ1-5, with D perhaps matching TRBD1 (5 bases). Trimming pared 6 bases from V and 9 bases from J, leaving 21 bases between. The CDR3 covers 15 residues. The chain's CDR3 is CASSSLGGQGTPQHF. The DNA for the CDR3 is TGTGCCAGCAGCTCCTTGGGAGGGCAGGGTACGCCCCAGCATTTT.

This clonotype was counted between two and nine times. This chain connects TRBV5-1 to TRBJ1-2; tentatively, D is TRBD1 (5 bases). Germline V CDR1 and CDR2: SGHRS, YFSETQ. The CDR3 is made up of 16 amino acids. The germline V and J ends were trimmed by 2 bases and 7 bases, with 21 bases remaining between them. CDR3 coding DNA: TGCGCCAGCAGCTTCGAGGACGGGAGAGGCGGGGGTGGCTACACCTTC. This codes for CASSFEDGRGGGGYTF. Filled out from reference TRBV5-1 and TRBJ1-2, the complete variable domain reads KAGVTQTPRYLIKTRGQQVTLSCSPISGHRSVSWYQQTPGQGLQFLFEYFSETQRNKGNFPGRFSGRQFSNSRSEMNVSTLELGDSALYLCASSFEDGRGGGGYTFGSGTRLTVV.

The table lists this clonotype with many counts. V is TRBV12-3 or TRBV12-4 and J is TRBJ2-7, with D possibly being TRBD1 or TRBD2 (6 bases each). V was trimmed by 5 bases and J by 2 bases, leaving 10 bases between them. This CDR3 spans 13 amino acids. CDR3 in DNA: TGTGCCAGCAGTCTGGGGGGCCCCTACGAGCAGTACTTC. Its translation: CASSLGGPYEQYF.

This clonotype was detected many times. The rearrangement joins TRBV5-1 to TRBJ2-7, with 8 bases identical to TRBD1. The CDR3 has 17 amino acids. Trimming removed 0 bases from V and 5 bases from J; junction bases left unmatched: 13. Germline V lookup: CDR1 SGHRS, CDR2 YFSETQ. The CDR3 DNA follows: TGCGCCAGCAGCTTGGCATATGACAGGGGTTTAGGAGACGAGCAGTACTTC. Protein sequence: CASSLAYDRGLGDEQYF.

This clonotype was counted at least ten times. The gene calls are TRBV12-3 or TRBV12-4 and TRBJ2-7; tentative D call: TRBD2 (7 bases). The CDR3 is made up of 16 amino acids. With 3 bases removed from V and 2 bases from J, the gap between germline ends came to 17 bases. In nucleotides, the CDR3 is TGTGCCAGCAGTTTGAGAGGGGGGGCCCCTCCCTACGAGCAGTACTTC. This codes for CASSLRGGAPPYEQYF.

This clonotype has at least ten counts. This chain connects TRBV20-1 to TRBJ1-5; 7 nucleotides align to TRBD1. CDR3 length: 14 residues. V lost 7 bases and J lost 3; bases outside the gene matches: 9. The germline V gene encodes CDR1 DFQATT and CDR2 SNEGSKA (reference sequence). As DNA, the CDR3 is TGCAGTGGGTCGAAGGGGGCCGTCAATCAGCCCCAGCATTTT. This sequence encodes CSGSKGAVNQPQHF.

This clonotype was seen many times. The rearrangement uses TRBV2 and TRBJ2-7; D might be TRBD1 or TRBD2, each matching 5 bases. Deletions cut 2 bases from V and 4 bases from J, with 21 bases between. Germline CDR1 SNHLY, CDR2 FYNNEI. The CDR3 covers 17 residues. Here the CDR3 reads CASSERAPGRRIYEQYF. The CDR3 nucleotides are TGTGCCAGCAGTGAACGGGCTCCGGGACGGAGGATTTACGAGCAGTACTTC.

J is TRBJ1-2 and V is TRBV6-1; 7 bases are shared with TRBD1. This CDR3 region has 15 residues. Germline values: CDR1 MNHNS, CDR2 SASEGT. V was pared by 5 bases and J by 8 bases, with 14 bases of the junction left unmatched. CDR3 loop: CASSSLGTEVEGYTF. CDR3 coding DNA: TGTGCCAGCAGTAGCCTCGGGACAGAGGTGGAAGGCTACACCTTC.

The table lists this clonotype with many counts. The chain recombines TRBV11-2 with TRBJ1-3; D is unresolved. Trimming shortened V by 4 bases and J by 0 bases, and 10 bases separated the two germline ends. The CDR3 consists of 15 residues. CDR1 is SGHAT, CDR2 FQNNGV, per germline. In DNA form, the CDR3 reads TGTGCCAGCAGCTCAGGCGGAAGCTCTGGAAACACCATATATTTT. It translates to CASSSGGSSGNTIYF.

This rearrangement joins TRBV5-4 to TRBJ2-7, with 12 positions matching TRBD2. Per germline, CDR1 SGHNT and CDR2 YYREEE (reference sequence). CDR3 length: 15 amino acids. V lost 1 base, J lost 7 bases, and 6 bases stayed unmatched. The CDR3 protein is CASSLLASGGEEQYF. CDR3 nucleotide sequence: TGTGCCAGCAGCTTGTTGGCTAGCGGGGGGGAGGAGCAGTACTTC. The variable domain in full, completed from reference TRBV5-4 and TRBJ2-7, reads ETGVTQSPTHLIKTRGQQVTLRCSSQSGHNTVSWYQQALGQGPQFIFQYYREEENGRGNFPPRFSGLQFPNYSSELNVNALELDDSALYLCASSLLASGGEEQYFGPGTRLTVT.

This clonotype was seen a single time. The junction departs from germline at one end; a sequencing error may be responsible. CDR3 DNA: TGTGCCTGCAGTTTAGGGTTTGGGGCTAGCGGGGGGCAATCCGAGACCCAGTACTTC. Translation gives CACSLGFGASGGQSETQYF. The chain employs TRBV12-3 or TRBV12-4 and TRBJ2-5; 11 nucleotides agree with TRBD2. The CDR3 sequence is 19 residues long.

This clonotype has ten or more counts. The chain uses TRBV27 and TRBJ2-2, with D possibly TRBD1 on 6 matching bases. The CDR3 is made up of 16 amino acids. CDR1 is MNHEY and CDR2 is SMNVEV in the germline V gene (reference sequence). V was shortened by 1 base and J by 2 bases, with 11 bases between the two germline ends. CDR3 sequence: CASSLLGALNTGELFF. DNA for the CDR3: TGTGCCAGCAGTTTATTGGGGGCCCTTAACACCGGGGAGCTGTTTTTT.

This clonotype turned up a few times. At one end the junction does not follow the germline gene, possibly because of a read error. V gene TRBV3-1 combines with J gene TRBJ1-5; 7 bases agree with TRBD1. Germline values: CDR1 LGHDT, CDR2 YNNKEL (reference sequence). This CDR3 has 19 amino acids. The CDR3 DNA reads as TGTGCCTGCAGCAAAACTAACTACGACGACAGGGTAGGCAATCAGCCCCAGCATTTT. Amino acids: CACSKTNYDDRVGNQPQHF.